One sample yielded the 19 T cell receptor beta chains listed below, sequenced in a study of T cells expressing NK-cell markers. TCRdb re-called the 5' RACE reads and catalogs CDR3 proteins one per entry, DNA excluded. This sample contains 500,000 to 700,000 distinct CDR3 sequences. Specimen: blood T cells: a sorted CD56 or NKG2C T cell subset, CD4+ or CD8+ T cells, or bulk PBMC T cells (not recorded which). These receptors were taken from a man aged 18 to 29 in good health.

This rearrangement joins TRBV12-3 or TRBV12-4 to TRBJ1-5; the TCRdb D gene call, TRBD1, has no DNA to confirm it. The CDR3 contains 13 residues. CDR3 residues: CASSLSRGGPQHF.

This sequence joins TRBV6-1 and TRBJ1-3. The CDR3 totals 12 residues. Germline V gives CDR1 MNHNS, CDR2 SASEGT. CDR3 sequence reads: CASSGAVNTIYF.

The rearrangement uses TRBV7-9 and TRBJ2-1; absent DNA, TCRdb's TRBD2 call cannot be checked. Germline values: CDR1 SEHNR, CDR2 FQNEAQ (reference sequence). The CDR3 has 13 amino acids. The CDR3 loop is CASSTKGRARQFF.

This sequence joins TRBV5-1 and TRBJ2-5. Germline CDR1 reads SGHRS; CDR2 reads YFSETQ. The CDR3 is 14 residues long. CDR3 amino acids: CASSLASGKETQYF.

The V and J genes are TRBV12-3 or TRBV12-4 and TRBJ2-2; lacking DNA, the TRBD2 call made by TCRdb goes unchecked. CDR3 length equals 17 residues. The CDR3 is CASSRPGLASLIGELFF.

The chain recombines TRBV5-1 with TRBJ1-2. Germline assignment: CDR1 SGHRS and CDR2 YFSETQ. The CDR3 runs to 13 residues. The CDR3 loop is CASSSAAEYGYTF.

The V gene is TRBV5-1, the J gene TRBJ1-3; the D call of TRBD1 rests on TCRdb alone, since no DNA is present to check it. The germline V gene has CDR1 SGHRS and CDR2 YFSETQ. The CDR3 is 16 amino acids. CDR3: CASSRPGGSSGNTIYF. The entire variable domain, with the rest obtained from reference TRBV5-1 and TRBJ1-3, is as follows: KAGVTQTPRYLIKTRGQQVTLSCSPISGHRSVSWYQQTPGQGLQFLFEYFSETQRNKGNFPGRFSGRQFSNSRSEMNVSTLELGDSALYLCASSRPGGSSGNTIYFGEGSWLTVV.

The chain has TRBV15 and TRBJ1-2; the D call from TCRdb, TRBD1, cannot be confirmed without DNA. Germline V CDR1 and CDR2: LNHNV, YYDKDF (reference sequence). The CDR3 is 13 amino acids. The CDR3 loop is CATSRGGDYGYTF.

The chain's CDR3 is CASSLSGDGELFF. The chain joins TRBV12-3 or TRBV12-4 to TRBJ2-2. The CDR3 extends over 13 amino acids.

V gene TRBV14 combines with J gene TRBJ2-2. In germline, CDR1 is SGHDN, CDR2 FVKESK. The CDR3 runs to 15 residues. The CDR3 sequence is CASSQESLNTGELFF.

This rearrangement joins TRBV5-1 to TRBJ2-1; TCRdb names TRBD2, which stays unverified in the absence of DNA. The CDR3 length is 16 residues. Germline lookup yields CDR1 SGHRS and CDR2 YFSETQ. CDR3: CASSLALIAAYNEQFF.

V usage is TRBV2 and J usage is TRBJ1-3. Germline V gene lookup returns CDR1 SNHLY and CDR2 FYNNEI. The CDR3 has 17 amino acids. CDR3 loop: CASSEPGLRLSGNTIYF.

The rearrangement uses TRBV20-1 and TRBJ2-7; the TRBD1 assignment by TCRdb is unverifiable without DNA. Looked up from germline, CDR1 is DFQATT and CDR2 is SNEGSKA (reference sequence). CDR3 length: 13 residues. CDR3 sequence reads: CSASGDWGGEQYF.

The rearrangement uses TRBV14 and TRBJ2-5; TCRdb lists TRBD1, though no DNA is available to test this call. Germline V lookup: CDR1 SGHDN, CDR2 FVKESK. The CDR3 runs to 18 residues. CDR3 region: CASSQEFGRDAAGETQYF.

The V and J genes are TRBV7-9 and TRBJ2-1; TCRdb's D call of TRBD2 is untestable without DNA. The germline gives CDR1 SEHNR, CDR2 FQNEAQ (reference sequence). This CDR3 contains 17 residues. CDR3 loop: CASSLVASGNSYNEQFF.

The rearrangement links TRBV7-2 to TRBJ1-2; TCRdb selects TRBD1, and the lack of DNA leaves this call unchecked. The CDR3 contains 14 residues. The germline V gene has CDR1 SGHTA and CDR2 FQGNSA. CDR3: CASSLSTGGYGYTF.

This chain joins TRBV30 and TRBJ2-1; TCRdb reports TRBD2, a call that lacks DNA to check it against. The CDR3 length is 13 residues. The germline gives CDR1 GTSNPN, CDR2 SVGIG (reference sequence). The chain's CDR3 is CAWSLAGKDEQFF.

This chain connects TRBV18 to TRBJ2-1; the D call of TRBD2 rests on TCRdb alone, since no DNA is present to check it. The CDR3 length is 15 residues. The germline V gene encodes CDR1 KGHSH and CDR2 LQKENI. CDR3 loop: CASFEREGSYNEQFF. The whole variable domain, filled in from reference TRBV18 and TRBJ2-1, reads NAGVMQNPRHLVRRRGQEARLRCSPMKGHSHVYWYRQLPEEGLKFMVYLQKENIIDESGMPKERFSAEFPKEGPSILRIQQVVRGDSAAYFCASFEREGSYNEQFFGPGTRLTVL.

J is TRBJ2-5 and V is TRBV5-4; no DNA is available, so the TRBD1 call from TCRdb remains unchecked. The germline V gene encodes CDR1 SGHNT and CDR2 YYREEE (reference sequence). The CDR3 totals 13 residues. CDR3 sequence reads: CASSFRRGETQYF.